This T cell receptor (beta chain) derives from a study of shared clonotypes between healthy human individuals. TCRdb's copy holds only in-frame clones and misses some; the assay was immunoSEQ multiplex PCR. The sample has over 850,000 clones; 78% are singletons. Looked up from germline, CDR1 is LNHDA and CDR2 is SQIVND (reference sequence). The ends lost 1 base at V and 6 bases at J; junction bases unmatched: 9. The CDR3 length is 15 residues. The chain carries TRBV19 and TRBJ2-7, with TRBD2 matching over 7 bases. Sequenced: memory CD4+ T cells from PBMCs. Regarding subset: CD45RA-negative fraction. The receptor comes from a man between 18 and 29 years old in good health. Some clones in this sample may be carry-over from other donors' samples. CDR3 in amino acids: CASSIGGGSYSEQYF. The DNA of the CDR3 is TGTGCCAGTAGTATAGGTGGCGGGAGTTACTCCGAGCAGTACTTC.